Here is one TCR beta chain with its context. Its antigen is undetermined. A read error may be the cause here, since a much bigger clone is one base away. Sample collection consisted of around 6 milliliters of peripheral blood drawn at each of two time points. The data derive from a study of prognosis after radiotherapy for stage I lung cancer. About the study: Adenocarcinomas accounted for the tumors of roughly eleven patients, and squamous cell carcinomas for those of 6 or 7. At a biologically effective dose of at least 100 Gy and in 3 to 5 fractions, SBRT was the radiotherapy delivered. Study-level findings and limits: Following stereotactic body radiation therapy, patients who went on to develop distant metastases had lower Shannon entropy.

Trimming stripped 0 bases from V and 1 base from J, with 12 bases between. This CDR3 is 16 amino acids long. Germline V gene data show CDR1 as MNHEY and CDR2 as SVGEGT. By two-round multiplex PCR, the TCR beta CDR3 was amplified from genomic DNA. The use of primers specific to each TRBV and TRBJ gene characterized first-round PCR. TCRdb recomputed calls from the multiplex PCR reads with MiXCR, one row per CDR3 protein. The sample contains about 16,000 distinct CDR3 sequences, approximately 44% of which appear only once. The source is a donor over 45 with non-small cell lung cancer. The sequencing used PBMCs, collected before or after stereotactic body radiation therapy (not recorded which). The chain employs TRBV6-2 or TRBV6-3 and TRBJ1-1; D is perhaps TRBD1 (6 bases). The CDR3 region is CASSYSARGGNTEAFF. In nucleotides, the CDR3 is TGTGCCAGCAGTTACTCGGCTAGGGGGGGGAACACTGAAGCTTTCTTT.